This entry describes one T cell receptor (beta chain). The V and J ends lost 3 bases and 1 base, in that order; junction bases with no gene match: 5. Looked up from germline, CDR1 is MNHEY and CDR2 is SVGAGI. This CDR3 is built from 15 residues. Sequenced by immunoSEQ multiplex PCR; TCRdb stores in-frame clones only, minus some. The sample has tens of thousands of clones; over 75% are singletons. The data derive from a study of technical replicates of blood from four donors. The rearrangement joins TRBV6-5 to TRBJ2-7, with 8 nucleotides matching TRBD2. This receptor was obtained from a human donor in good health. Some clones in this sample may be carry-over from other donors' samples. Sequenced: PBMCs. In DNA form, the CDR3 reads TGTGCCAGCAGTTATCGGGGGGGGTCGTCCTACGAGCAGTACTTC. Its translation is CASSYRGGSSYEQYF.